This T cell receptor (beta chain) was documented in a study of control samples from healthy donors and cancer patients. Germline loops: CDR1 MNHEY, CDR2 SVGAGI. V was shortened by 5 bases and J by 4 bases, with 8 bases between the two germline ends. The CDR3 spans 12 residues. Using immunoSEQ multiplex PCR, the repertoire was profiled, and TCRdb retains in-frame clones only, with some absent. In the table there are some 120,000 clones, over 90% of which are singletons. This sequence originates from a young man in good health. Sample: blood. The chain links TRBV6-5 to TRBJ1-2, with D unresolved. The CDR3 region has the DNA TGTGCCAGCAGTCTAGACCGCTATGGCTACACCTTC. Translating it yields CASSLDRYGYTF.